Following are 24 T cell receptor beta chains from one sample sequenced in a study of blood T cell repertoires in COVID-19. The protocol was immunoSEQ multiplex PCR, while the TCRdb copy is restricted to in-frame clones and leaves out a portion. The sample yields some 100,000 clones, roughly 92% seen once. The material sequenced was peripheral blood. These receptors originate from a man aged 65 to 79 with acute or convalescent COVID-19.

The rearrangement links TRBV7-8 to TRBJ1-1; D gene ambiguous. CDR1 is SGHVS and CDR2 is FQNEAQ in the germline V gene. The CDR3 totals 13 residues. V was trimmed by 2 bases and J by 6 bases, leaving 10 bases between them. The CDR3 sequence is CASSLNSIAEAFF. The CDR3 nucleotides are TGTGCCAGCAGCTTAAATAGTATCGCTGAAGCTTTCTTT.

The chain uses TRBV5-1 and TRBJ1-1; D possibly corresponds to TRBD1 (6 bases). There are 13 residues in the CDR3. V was cut by 7 bases and J by 4 bases, with 14 bases left in between. Looked up from germline, CDR1 is SGHRS and CDR2 is YFSETQ. CDR3 DNA: TGCGCCAGCTCGACAGGAGGAGGCACTGAAGCTTTCTTT. This translates into CASSTGGGTEAFF.

The rearrangement joins TRBV6-2 or TRBV6-3 to TRBJ2-1; 8 positions match TRBD1. This CDR3 contains 16 residues. Trimming removed 3 bases from V and 6 bases from J; junction bases left unmatched: 10. Germline CDR1 MNHEY, CDR2 SVGEGT. The CDR3 coding sequence is TGTGCCAGCAGTTATAGGGCGACAGGGGCAACCAATGAGCAGTTCTTC. This translates into CASSYRATGATNEQFF.

This clone was detected once. This rearrangement joins TRBV2 to TRBJ2-2, with 7 positions matching TRBD1. Germline V gene data show CDR1 as SNHLY and CDR2 as FYNNEI. The CDR3 runs to 15 residues. With 7 bases clipped from V and 7 bases from J, the junction kept 12 bases outside the gene matches. CDR3 bases: TGTGCCAGCATGTTGGGACAGCCACGGGACGGGGAGCTGTTTTTT. This encodes CASMLGQPRDGELFF.

The rearrangement links TRBV7-9 to TRBJ1-3; 10 bases agree with TRBD1. Germline values: CDR1 SEHNR, CDR2 FQNEAQ (reference sequence). The CDR3 covers 15 residues. Trimming at V came to 3 bases and at J to 4 bases, leaving 3 bases not matched to a gene. The CDR3 reads CASSFGTGVGNTIYF. The CDR3 region has the DNA TGTGCCAGCAGCTTCGGGACAGGGGTCGGAAACACCATATATTTT.

The CDR3 sequence is CASSQDLTGGWEKLFF. CDR3 sequence (DNA): TGTGCCAGCAGCCAAGATCTGACAGGGGGTTGGGAAAAACTGTTTTTT. The V gene is TRBV4-2, the J gene TRBJ1-4, with 9 bases that match TRBD1. Germline assignment: CDR1 LGHNA and CDR2 YNFKEQ. V was clipped by 0 bases and J by 8 bases; unmatched bases: 7. The CDR3 is made up of 16 amino acids.

The rearrangement links TRBV4-3 to TRBJ2-1; 7 nucleotides match TRBD2. Per germline, CDR1 LGHNA and CDR2 YSLEER. This CDR3 region has 14 residues. J was trimmed by 7 bases and V by 4 bases; bases with no gene match: 7. DNA of the CDR3: TGCGCCAGCAGCCCGAGCGTCGGGAGGAATGAGCAGTTCTTC. It specifies CASSPSVGRNEQFF.

The rearrangement uses TRBV7-2 and TRBJ2-3, with 9 nucleotides matching TRBD2. CDR1 is SGHTA, CDR2 FQGNSA, per germline. With 1 base clipped from V and 5 bases from J, the junction kept 7 bases outside the gene matches. The CDR3 covers 16 residues. The CDR3, as DNA: TGTGCCAGCAGCTTAGTCCGCGGGGGGGCTGGAGATACGCAGTATTTT. Protein sequence: CASSLVRGGAGDTQYF.

The chain combines TRBV28 with TRBJ1-6; 7 bases line up with TRBD1. V dropped 6 bases and J dropped 7; count of bases not matched to a gene: 12. Germline CDR1 and CDR2: MDHEN and SYDVKM. This CDR3 is 16 amino acids long. The CDR3 DNA follows: TGTGCCAGCAGCCTAGGGACAGAGGGGAGGAATTCACCCCTCCACTTT. As protein: CASSLGTEGRNSPLHF.

The chain uses TRBV18 and TRBJ1-2; TRBD1 agrees at 7 bases. Germline CDR1 is KGHSH and CDR2 is LQKENI. This CDR3 is built from 15 residues. V lost 6 bases to trimming and J lost 7 bases; unmatched junction nucleotides: 14. The CDR3 loop reads CASSPGTETLGGYTF. For the CDR3, the DNA is TGTGCCAGCTCGCCTGGGACAGAGACTCTTGGTGGCTACACCTTC.

The chain combines TRBV5-6 with TRBJ2-7; TRBD2 aligns across 9 bases. V shed 4 bases and J 0 bases; nucleotides not matched to a gene: 14. Per the germline V gene, CDR1 is SGHDT and CDR2 is YYEEEE. There are 18 residues in the CDR3. This CDR3 is CASSPMGLAGSFSYEQYF. As DNA, the CDR3 is TGTGCCAGCAGCCCCATGGGGCTAGCGGGGTCCTTCTCCTACGAGCAGTACTTC.

This clone occurred once. This rearrangement joins TRBV14 to TRBJ2-7, with 8 positions matching TRBD1. V dropped 1 base and J dropped 3; count of bases not matched to a gene: 8. The germline V gene has CDR1 SGHDN and CDR2 FVKESK. The length of the CDR3 is 16 residues. The CDR3 DNA reads TGTGCCAGCAGCCAAGTTTTTGGACAGGGACGCTACGAGCAGTACTTC. It yields the protein CASSQVFGQGRYEQYF.

This clone appeared a few times. The V and J genes are TRBV19 and TRBJ2-2; TRBD2 matches 8 bases. Germline values: CDR1 LNHDA, CDR2 SQIVND (reference sequence). V lost 3 bases to trimming and J lost 7 bases; unmatched junction nucleotides: 13. The CDR3 spans 17 residues. CDR3 in amino acids: CASSIIKAGGSGGELFF. The CDR3, as DNA: TGTGCCAGTAGTATCATTAAGGCGGGAGGTTCCGGCGGGGAGCTGTTTTTT. Full variable domain (rest looked up from reference TRBV19 and TRBJ2-2): DGGITQSPKYLFRKEGQNVTLSCEQNLNHDAMYWYRQDPGQGLRLIYYSQIVNDFQKGDIAEGYSVSREKKESFPLTVTSAQKNPTAFYLCASSIIKAGGSGGELFFGEGSRLTVL.

V usage is TRBV7-8 and J usage is TRBJ1-2; D uncertain. There are 13 residues in the CDR3. Trimming took off 5 bases at V and 5 bases at J, with 12 bases between the two ends. Germline CDR1 and CDR2: SGHVS and FQNEAQ. The chain's CDR3 is CASSVTYDYGYTF. In DNA, the CDR3 is TGTGCCAGCAGCGTCACATATGATTATGGCTACACCTTC.

The rearrangement uses TRBV4-1 and TRBJ1-2; the D is unclear. Trimming stripped 0 bases from V and 4 bases from J, with 9 bases between. Germline-derived CDR1 and CDR2 are MGHRA and YSYEKL. The CDR3 spans 14 residues. DNA for the CDR3: TGCGCCAGCAGCCAAGACTGGACTCTCTATGGCTACACCTTC. This gives the protein CASSQDWTLYGYTF.

The chain carries TRBV5-5 and TRBJ2-7, with D possibly matching TRBD2 (6 bases). Germline V gene data show CDR1 as SGHKS and CDR2 as YYEKEE (reference sequence). Trimming shortened V by 0 bases and J by 3 bases, and 13 bases separated the two germline ends. This CDR3 has 15 amino acids. CDR3 sequence: CASSLGLASNYEQYF. In DNA, the CDR3 is TGTGCCAGCAGCTTGGGGCTAGCGTCAAACTACGAGCAGTACTTC.

The chain joins TRBV27 to TRBJ1-1; 7 bases agree with TRBD1. Germline trimming cut 5 bases from V and 0 bases from J; bases unmatched to any gene: 9. The CDR3 length is 16 residues. From germline, CDR1 is MNHEY and CDR2 SMNVEV (reference sequence). CDR3 residues: CASSLIQGTVNTEAFF. Written as DNA, the CDR3 is TGTGCCAGCAGTCTAATACAGGGGACTGTGAACACTGAAGCTTTCTTT.

The CDR3 loop is CASSLGGYQPQHF. CDR3 DNA: TGCGCCAGCAGCTTGGGCGGGTATCAGCCCCAGCATTTT. This chain links TRBV5-1 with TRBJ1-5; D ambiguous. CDR1 and CDR2 from the germline V gene are SGHRS and YFSETQ. V lost 0 bases and J 5 bases, leaving 6 bases between the germline ends. This CDR3 comprises 13 residues.

This clone was seen a single time. The chain employs TRBV7-3 and TRBJ2-3; D is uncertain. The V end lost 4 bases, the J end lost 3 bases, and 2 bases lay between the germline ends. Germline V gene lookup returns CDR1 SGHTA and CDR2 FQGTGA. The CDR3 covers 11 residues. For the CDR3, the DNA is TGTGCCAGCAGCTCTACAGATACGCAGTATTTT. It translates to CASSSTDTQYF.

The CDR3 region has the DNA TGTGCCAGCTCACCCGGGGAGGGTAATGAGCAGTTCTTC. Amino acids: CASSPGEGNEQFF. This chain uses TRBV18 with TRBJ2-1, with 7 bases aligning to TRBD2. The CDR3 has 13 amino acids. CDR1 is KGHSH and CDR2 is LQKENI in the germline V gene. The J segment lost 7 bases and the V segment lost 3 bases, leaving 3 bases of the junction unmatched.

The chain has TRBV28 and TRBJ1-5; D unclear. V was cut by 1 base and J by 9 bases, with 7 bases left in between. This CDR3 comprises 12 residues. The germline V gene has CDR1 MDHEN and CDR2 SYDVKM. The CDR3 protein is CASSLSLPPQHF. The CDR3 DNA sequence: TGTGCCAGCAGTTTATCCCTCCCGCCCCAGCATTTT.

The chain employs TRBV6-5 and TRBJ2-7; D call uncertain. V lost 2 bases and J lost 6, with 5 bases in between. In germline, CDR1 is MNHEY, CDR2 SVGAGI. CDR3 size: 11 residues. CDR3 region: CASSYLSEQYF. In DNA form, the CDR3 reads TGTGCCAGCAGTTACCTCTCCGAGCAGTACTTC.

This clone has only one observation. The chain couples TRBV7-9 to TRBJ1-2, with 10 nucleotides matching TRBD1. The ends lost 6 bases at V and 8 bases at J; junction bases unmatched: 6. Per germline, CDR1 SEHNR and CDR2 FQNEAQ (reference sequence). The CDR3 sequence is 13 residues long. CDR3 sequence: CASRNGTGVGYTF. The CDR3 nucleotides are TGTGCCAGCAGGAACGGGACAGGGGTAGGCTACACCTTC.

The V call is TRBV18, the J call TRBJ2-5; the match to TRBD1 covers 8 bases. Germline V gene sequence: CDR1 KGHSH, CDR2 LQKENI. CDR3 length equals 16 residues. V trimming: 3 bases; J trimming: 4 bases; junction bases outside the gene matches: 10. This chain's CDR3 is CASSPNYGTGGETQYF. DNA for the CDR3: TGTGCCAGCTCACCTAACTACGGGACAGGAGGAGAGACCCAGTACTTC.